The 22 T cell receptor beta chains reported below all come from one sample, sequenced in a study of blood T cells in healthy people across ages. PCR was performed a second time for roughly 6 to 12 cycles using a sample-barcoded 5' primer and a J-beta primer mix. TCRdb independently ran MiXCR on the 5' RACE reads; one entry per CDR3 protein. The sample carries about 1.8 million distinct CDR3 sequences, about 49% recorded once. The specimen sequenced was blood. The receptor set was obtained from a woman aged 40 to 50 in good health.

This clonotype was counted between two and nine times. The CDR3 nucleotides read TGCGCCAGCAGTCCCACTAGCCGAGAGCAGTTCTTC. This codes for CASSPTSREQFF. The V call is TRBV5-1, the J call TRBJ2-1, with D perhaps matching TRBD2 (6 bases). Looked up from germline, CDR1 is SGHRS and CDR2 is YFSETQ. V was trimmed by 5 bases and J by 10 bases, leaving 13 bases between them. The CDR3 is 12 amino acids.

The J gene is TRBJ2-4, the V gene TRBV5-1, with 8 bases aligning to TRBD1. Near its end, the DNA agrees better with TRBJ2-7, so the J call may be wrong. The CDR3 runs to 16 residues. CDR1 is SGHRS and CDR2 is YFSETQ in the germline V gene. The CDR3 DNA reads as TGCGCCAGCAGCCTTTCACCGGGACAGGTACCCTACGAGCAGTACTTC. It specifies CASSLSPGQVPYEQYF.

This clonotype was seen only once. The chain uses TRBV15 and TRBJ1-4, with no clear D. This CDR3 is 13 amino acids long. Trimming cost V 1 base and J 3 bases, with 3 bases left between them. The germline gives CDR1 LNHNV, CDR2 YYDKDF (reference sequence). The DNA for the CDR3 is TGTGCCACCAGCAGAGCTCCTAATGAAAAACTGTTTTTT. Amino acids: CATSRAPNEKLFF.

This clonotype was detected once. This rearrangement joins TRBV10-3 to TRBJ1-2, with 7 bases fitting TRBD1. This CDR3 comprises 13 residues. Germline assignment: CDR1 ENHRY and CDR2 SYGVKD. The ends lost 10 bases at V and 2 bases at J; junction bases unmatched: 7. In nucleotides, the CDR3 is TGTGCCACCAGAGGACAGGAAAACTATGGCTACACCTTC. Amino acid sequence: CATRGQENYGYTF.

This chain links TRBV10-3 with TRBJ1-2, with D possibly TRBD1 on 5 matching bases. V lost 2 bases and J lost 0, with 10 bases in between. This CDR3 contains 15 residues. Germline CDR1 is ENHRY and CDR2 is SYGVKD. The CDR3 here is CAISELAGPNYGYTF. The CDR3 nucleotides read TGTGCCATCAGTGAGCTCGCAGGGCCTAACTATGGCTACACCTTC.

This chain uses TRBV6-6 with TRBJ1-2, with 10 bases that match TRBD1. This CDR3 is 16 amino acids long. Germline CDR1 and CDR2: MNHNY and SVGAGI (reference sequence). V dropped 0 bases and J dropped 6; count of bases not matched to a gene: 7. The CDR3 region has the DNA TGTGCCAGCAGTTACTCGATGGGACAGGGGCTGGATGGCTACACCTTC. Its protein is CASSYSMGQGLDGYTF.

This clonotype has a handful of counts. This rearrangement joins TRBV4-1 to TRBJ1-2; possible D gene TRBD1, 6 bases. Germline V gene sequence: CDR1 MGHRA, CDR2 YSYEKL. The V end was cut by 1 base, the J end by 0 bases, with 9 bases between. The CDR3 sequence is 15 residues long. The CDR3 DNA reads as TGCGCCAGCAGCCAAGGGGAGGGGGCTAACTATGGCTACACCTTC. Translating gives CASSQGEGANYGYTF.

This rearrangement joins TRBV7-2 to TRBJ2-3; D unresolved. CDR3 length equals 15 residues. V was cut by 5 bases and J by 1 base, with 13 bases left in between. Germline assignment: CDR1 SGHTA and CDR2 FQGNSA. CDR3 DNA: TGTGCCAGCAGCCCCCCTGCCAGTGGCACAGATACGCAGTATTTT. This sequence encodes CASSPPASGTDTQYF.

The chain links TRBV15 to TRBJ2-4, with no clear D. From germline, CDR1 is LNHNV and CDR2 YYDKDF (reference sequence). This CDR3 has 15 residues. V dropped 2 bases and J dropped 9 bases, with 17 bases sitting between them. This CDR3 is CATSRIAQSMGIQYF. The CDR3 nucleotides are TGTGCCACCAGCAGAATCGCACAATCAATGGGCATTCAGTACTTC.

A few counts support this clonotype. The gene calls are TRBV9 and TRBJ2-3; TRBD1 aligns across 7 bases. Germline V gene sequence: CDR1 SGDLS, CDR2 YYNGEE. This CDR3 has 14 residues. V lost 4 bases to trimming and J lost 5 bases; unmatched junction nucleotides: 7. This chain's CDR3 is CASSLTGSLDTQYF. The CDR3 nucleotides are TGTGCCAGCAGCCTGACAGGGAGCCTAGATACGCAGTATTTT.

The genes are TRBV5-1 and TRBJ1-2, with 7 positions matching TRBD1. This CDR3 spans 15 amino acids. Germline V gene lookup returns CDR1 SGHRS and CDR2 YFSETQ. The J segment lost 2 bases and the V segment lost 2 bases, leaving 6 bases of the junction unmatched. The CDR3 sequence is CASSLGTDINYGYTF. CDR3 bases: TGCGCCAGCAGCTTAGGGACAGACATAAACTATGGCTACACCTTC.

This chain's CDR3 is CSASRRGGNTDTQYF. In DNA, the CDR3 is TGCAGTGCTAGTAGGCGCGGGGGAAACACAGATACGCAGTATTTT. The genes are TRBV20-1 and TRBJ2-3, with 7 nucleotides matching TRBD2. Trimming cost V 3 bases and J 2 bases; bases outside gene matches: 8. CDR3 length equals 15 residues. Per the germline V gene, CDR1 is DFQATT and CDR2 is SNEGSKA (reference sequence).

This clonotype was found a few times. The genes are TRBV25-1 and TRBJ1-2; D is possibly TRBD1 (5 bases). Germline V gene lookup returns CDR1 MGHDK and CDR2 SYGVNS. The V gene lost 4 bases and the J gene lost 4 bases, with 10 bases spanning the gap. The CDR3 spans 13 residues. This CDR3 reads CASSGGELYGYTF. CDR3 nucleotide sequence: TGTGCCAGCAGTGGGGGGGAGCTCTATGGCTACACCTTC.

This clonotype was seen a handful of times. The chain recombines TRBV4-3 with TRBJ1-1; D is unclear. Germline CDR1 is LGHNA and CDR2 is YSLEER. V was clipped by 2 bases and J by 3 bases, with 13 bases between them. The CDR3 runs 15 residues. Written as DNA, the CDR3 is TGCGCCAGCAGCCAAATGGAGGGAGCGGACACTGAAGCTTTCTTT. This gives the protein CASSQMEGADTEAFF.

This chain links TRBV20-1 with TRBJ2-5; D is perhaps TRBD2 (5 bases). The V gene lost 7 bases and the J gene lost 4 bases, with 19 bases spanning the gap. The CDR3 loop spans 14 amino acids. From germline, CDR1 is DFQATT and CDR2 SNEGSKA (reference sequence). As DNA, the CDR3 is TGCAGTGATTCTAAGCGGTTAGCCCGAGAGACCCAGTACTTC. Its translation is CSDSKRLARETQYF.

A word on this clonotype: One junction end does not reproduce the germline sequence, and a read error may be involved. The genes are TRBV7-9 and TRBJ2-7, with TRBD1 as a possible D gene (5 bases). Per the germline V gene, CDR1 is SEHNR and CDR2 is FQNEAQ (reference sequence). CDR3 length equals 14 residues. CDR3: CASNLGQGSSEQYF. The CDR3 DNA reads as TGTGCCAGCAACTTAGGGCAGGGATCGAGCGAGCAGTACTTC.

This chain uses TRBV5-1 with TRBJ2-1; weak D call: TRBD1 (6 bases). The CDR3 contains 15 residues. V gave up 0 bases and J gave up 10 bases, with 17 bases separating them. Germline-derived CDR1 and CDR2 are SGHRS and YFSETQ. In DNA, the CDR3 is TGCGCCAGCAGCTTGGCTGGACAGATCTCCTACGAGCAGTTCTTC. Protein sequence: CASSLAGQISYEQFF.

This clonotype showed up just a few times. This chain links TRBV12-3 or TRBV12-4 with TRBJ1-2; 8 bases are a match to TRBD1. This CDR3 has 14 residues. Trimming at V came to 6 bases and at J to 5 bases, leaving 8 bases not matched to a gene. The CDR3 bases are TGTGCCAGCAGCATCGACAGGGGCGAGTATGGCTACACCTTC. Translated, it gives CASSIDRGEYGYTF.

V and J are TRBV10-2 and TRBJ2-7; TRBD2 might be the D (6 bases). The V end was cut by 3 bases, the J end by 2 bases, with 14 bases between. The length of the CDR3 is 15 residues. Germline CDR1 is WSHSY and CDR2 is SAAADI. CDR3 amino acids: CASSEPDGGAYEQYF. Here the CDR3 DNA reads TGCGCCAGCAGTGAACCCGATGGCGGGGCCTACGAGCAGTACTTC.

The chain has TRBV4-1 and TRBJ2-5, with 12 bases that match TRBD2. The CDR3 is made up of 15 amino acids. Germline CDR1 reads MGHRA; CDR2 reads YSYEKL. Trimming at V came to 8 bases and at J to 4 bases, leaving 8 bases not matched to a gene. For the CDR3, the DNA is TGCGCCAGCTCTCGGACTAGCGGGAAAGGAGAGACCCAGTACTTC. Amino acids: CASSRTSGKGETQYF.

The rearrangement links TRBV6-5 to TRBJ2-7; possible D gene TRBD1, 5 bases. The germline CDR1 and CDR2 sequences are MNHEY and SVGAGI. V gave up 8 bases and J gave up 2 bases, with 13 bases separating them. This CDR3 comprises 13 residues. The CDR3 sequence: CASGAEITYEQYF. The CDR3 DNA follows: TGTGCCAGCGGGGCAGAAATTACCTACGAGCAGTACTTC.

The chain uses TRBV5-5 and TRBJ1-2; 7 nucleotides agree with TRBD1. Germline lookup yields CDR1 SGHKS and CDR2 YYEKEE (reference sequence). V was clipped by 4 bases and J by 8 bases; unmatched bases: 14. CDR3 length: 15 amino acids. Written as DNA, the CDR3 is TGTGCCAGCAGCCCGCCTCGGACAGGCCGGTTGGGCTACACCTTC. Translated: CASSPPRTGRLGYTF.